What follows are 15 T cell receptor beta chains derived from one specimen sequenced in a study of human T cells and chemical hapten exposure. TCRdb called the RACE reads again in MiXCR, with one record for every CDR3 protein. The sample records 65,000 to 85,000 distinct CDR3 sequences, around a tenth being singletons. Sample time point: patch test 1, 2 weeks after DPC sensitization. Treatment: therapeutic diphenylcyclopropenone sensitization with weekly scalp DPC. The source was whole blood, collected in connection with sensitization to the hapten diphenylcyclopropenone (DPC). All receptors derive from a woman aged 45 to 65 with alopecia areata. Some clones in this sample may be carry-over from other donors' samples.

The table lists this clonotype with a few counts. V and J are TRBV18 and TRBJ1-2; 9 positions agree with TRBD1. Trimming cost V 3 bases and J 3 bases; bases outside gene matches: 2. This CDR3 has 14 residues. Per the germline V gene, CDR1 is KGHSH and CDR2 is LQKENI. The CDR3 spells CASSPGTGHYGYTF. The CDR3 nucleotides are TGTGCCAGCTCACCGGGGACAGGGCACTATGGCTACACCTTC.

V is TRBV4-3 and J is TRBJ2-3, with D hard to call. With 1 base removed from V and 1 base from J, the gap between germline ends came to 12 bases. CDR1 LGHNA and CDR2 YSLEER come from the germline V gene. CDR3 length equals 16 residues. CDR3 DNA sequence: TGCGCCAGCAGCCAAGGTACCCCACCTGGCACAGATACGCAGTATTTT. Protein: CASSQGTPPGTDTQYF.

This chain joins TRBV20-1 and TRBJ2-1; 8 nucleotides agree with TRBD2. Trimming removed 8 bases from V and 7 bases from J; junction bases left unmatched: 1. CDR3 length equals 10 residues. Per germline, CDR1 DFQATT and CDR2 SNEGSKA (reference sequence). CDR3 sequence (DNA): TGCAGTCGGGAGGGGAATGAGCAGTTCTTC. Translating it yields CSREGNEQFF.

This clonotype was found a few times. The CDR3 DNA follows: TGCAGTGCTAGATCCCTTGAAAGTCAGCCCCAGCATTTT. It codes for CSARSLESQPQHF. The chain is built from TRBV20-1 and TRBJ1-5; D uncertain. Germline V CDR1 and CDR2: DFQATT, SNEGSKA (reference sequence). The CDR3 is made up of 13 amino acids. Trimming removed 2 bases at V and 6 bases at J, with 11 bases between.

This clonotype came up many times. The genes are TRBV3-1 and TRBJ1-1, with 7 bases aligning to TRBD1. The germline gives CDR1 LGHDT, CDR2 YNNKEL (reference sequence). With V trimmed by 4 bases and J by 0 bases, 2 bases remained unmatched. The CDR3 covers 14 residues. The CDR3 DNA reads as TGTGCCAGCAGCCTGGGACAGATGAACACTGAAGCTTTCTTT. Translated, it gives CASSLGQMNTEAFF.

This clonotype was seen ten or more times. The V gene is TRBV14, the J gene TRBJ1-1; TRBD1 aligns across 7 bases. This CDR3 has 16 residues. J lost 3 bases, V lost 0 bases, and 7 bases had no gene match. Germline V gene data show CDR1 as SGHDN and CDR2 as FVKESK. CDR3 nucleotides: TGTGCCAGCAGCCAAGATGGCAGGGGGGCCGACACTGAAGCTTTCTTT. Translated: CASSQDGRGADTEAFF.

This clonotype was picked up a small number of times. CDR3 sequence reads: CSASDTSRTEAFF. The DNA for the CDR3 is TGCAGTGCCTCGGACACAAGTCGCACTGAAGCTTTCTTT. The V and J genes are TRBV20-1 and TRBJ1-1; a possible D gene is TRBD1 (5 bases). CDR3 length: 13 residues. The V end lost 6 bases, the J end lost 4 bases, and 15 bases lay between the germline ends. CDR1 DFQATT and CDR2 SNEGSKA come from the germline V gene (reference sequence).

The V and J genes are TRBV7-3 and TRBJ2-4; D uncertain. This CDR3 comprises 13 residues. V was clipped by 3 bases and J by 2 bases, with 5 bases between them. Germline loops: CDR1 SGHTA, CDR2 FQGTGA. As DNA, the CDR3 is TGTGCCAGCAGCTTTGATACCAAAAACATTCAGTACTTC. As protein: CASSFDTKNIQYF.

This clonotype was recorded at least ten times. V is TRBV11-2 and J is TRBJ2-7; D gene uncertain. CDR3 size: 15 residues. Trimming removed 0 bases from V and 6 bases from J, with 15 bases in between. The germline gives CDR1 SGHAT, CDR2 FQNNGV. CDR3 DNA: TGTGCCAGCAGCTTAGATCTCAGCACTCTCGGCGAGCAGTACTTC. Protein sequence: CASSLDLSTLGEQYF.

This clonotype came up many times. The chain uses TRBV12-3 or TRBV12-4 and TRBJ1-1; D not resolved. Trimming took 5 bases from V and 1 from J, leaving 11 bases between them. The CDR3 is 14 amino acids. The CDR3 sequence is CASSLGRPNTEAFF. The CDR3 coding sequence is TGTGCCAGCAGTCTCGGACGACCGAACACTGAAGCTTTCTTT.

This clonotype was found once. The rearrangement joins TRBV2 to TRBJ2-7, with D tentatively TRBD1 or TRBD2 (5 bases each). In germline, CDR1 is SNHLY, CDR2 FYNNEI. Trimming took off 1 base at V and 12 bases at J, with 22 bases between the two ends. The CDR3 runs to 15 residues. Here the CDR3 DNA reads TGTGCCAGCAGTGAAGTAGTGGGACCTACCATAGGGCTGTACTTC. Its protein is CASSEVVGPTIGLYF.

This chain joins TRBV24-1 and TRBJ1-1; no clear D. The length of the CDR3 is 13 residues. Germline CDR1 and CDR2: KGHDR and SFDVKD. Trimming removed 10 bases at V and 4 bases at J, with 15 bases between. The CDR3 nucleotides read TGTGCCACACGAATCGGGGAGGGCACTGAAGCTTTCTTT. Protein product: CATRIGEGTEAFF.

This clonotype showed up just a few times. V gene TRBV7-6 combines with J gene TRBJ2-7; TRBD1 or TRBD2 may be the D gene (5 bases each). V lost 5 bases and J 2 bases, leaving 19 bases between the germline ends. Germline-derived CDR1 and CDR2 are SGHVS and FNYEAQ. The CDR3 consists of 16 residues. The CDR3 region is CASSPFGARGTYEQYF. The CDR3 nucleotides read TGTGCCAGCAGCCCCTTCGGGGCCAGAGGTACCTACGAGCAGTACTTC. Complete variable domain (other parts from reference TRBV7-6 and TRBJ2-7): GAGVSQSPRYKVTKRGQDVALRCDPISGHVSLYWYRQALGQGPEFLTYFNYEAQQDKSGLPNDRFSAERPEGSISTLTIQRTEQRDSAMYRCASSPFGARGTYEQYFGPGTRLTVT.

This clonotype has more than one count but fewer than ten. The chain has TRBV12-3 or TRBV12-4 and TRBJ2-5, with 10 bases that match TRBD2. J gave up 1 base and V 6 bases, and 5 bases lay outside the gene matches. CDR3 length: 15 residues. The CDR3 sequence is CASSRASGSQETQYF. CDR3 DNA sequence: TGTGCCAGCAGCCGCGCTAGCGGGAGCCAAGAGACCCAGTACTTC.

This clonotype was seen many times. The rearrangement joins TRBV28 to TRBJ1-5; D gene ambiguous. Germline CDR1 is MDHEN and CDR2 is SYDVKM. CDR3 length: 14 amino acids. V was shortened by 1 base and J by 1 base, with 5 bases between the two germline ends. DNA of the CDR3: TGTGCCAGCAGTTTATCAGCAAGCAATCAGCCCCAGCATTTT. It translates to CASSLSASNQPQHF.